Presented here are 25 T cell receptor beta chains from one specimen sequenced in a study of CD8+ T cells in alopecia areata. RNA was isolated and reverse transcribed to cDNA, the sequencing template. Produced via immunoSEQ multiplex PCR; TCRdb's table is partial and in-frame only. The data show some 170,000 clones, with 53% seen just once and 10% to 12% held by the top ten. Treatment noted: oral pan-JAK inhibitor, 5-10 mg twice daily. The sequenced sample was CD8+ T cells sorted from blood, obtained at week 24, from a patient treated with tofacitinib. The receptors come from a human donor with alopecia areata.

This clone was observed a single time. CDR3 coding DNA: TGCAGCGTTGCAGGGGGAGATAACACTGAAGCTTTCTTT. It is translated as CSVAGGDNTEAFF. This chain uses TRBV29-1 with TRBJ1-1, with 7 positions matching TRBD1. Looked up from germline, CDR1 is SQVTM and CDR2 is ANQGSEA. This CDR3 is 13 amino acids long. V trimming: 4 bases; J trimming: 2 bases; junction bases outside the gene matches: 4.

The chain uses TRBV10-3 and TRBJ2-7, with 10 bases that match TRBD1. The CDR3 is 17 residues long. V dropped 4 bases and J dropped 0; count of bases not matched to a gene: 9. Germline CDR1 reads ENHRY; CDR2 reads SYGVKD. The CDR3 bases are TGTGCCATCAGTGTGGGGGACAGGGGACCCCTCTCCTACGAGCAGTACTTC. This gives the protein CAISVGDRGPLSYEQYF.

V is TRBV6-5 and J is TRBJ1-2; 9 nucleotides match TRBD1. CDR1 MNHEY and CDR2 SVGAGI come from the germline V gene. The CDR3 loop spans 15 amino acids. The trim removed 5 bases at V and 6 bases at J, leaving 10 bases unmatched. In DNA form, the CDR3 reads TGTGCCAGCAGTACTACACAGGGGGCTATGAATGGCTACACCTTC. This translates into CASSTTQGAMNGYTF.

The chain is built from TRBV29-1 and TRBJ2-2; 9 bases agree with TRBD1. The V gene's germline CDR1 is SQVTM and CDR2 ANQGSEA. Germline trimming cut 4 bases from V and 4 bases from J; bases unmatched to any gene: 7. This CDR3 has 15 amino acids. CDR3 DNA sequence: TGCAGCGTTGGAGACAGGGGGATCGGCACCGGGGAGCTGTTTTTT. Amino acids: CSVGDRGIGTGELFF.

This clone was seen only a few times. The chain links TRBV13 to TRBJ1-1, with 10 bases fitting TRBD1. Germline trimming cut 4 bases from V and 6 bases from J; bases unmatched to any gene: 11. CDR1 is PRHDT, CDR2 FYEKMQ, per germline (reference sequence). This CDR3 region has 16 residues. This CDR3 reads CASSSAGTGVLSEAFF. CDR3 DNA: TGTGCCAGCAGCTCAGCCGGGACAGGGGTTCTTTCTGAAGCTTTCTTT.

The chain recombines TRBV15 with TRBJ2-6; D is ambiguous. V lost 10 bases to trimming and J lost 1 base, with 8 bases between them. Germline values: CDR1 LNHNV, CDR2 YYDKDF (reference sequence). This CDR3 region has 13 residues. The CDR3 nucleotides read TGTGCCAGTTCCAGGTCTGGGGCCAACGTCCTGACTTTC. It is translated as CASSRSGANVLTF.

This chain joins TRBV11-2 and TRBJ2-5, with no clear D. Germline V lookup: CDR1 SGHAT, CDR2 FQNNGV. CDR3 length: 15 residues. Trimming removed 5 bases from V and 4 bases from J, with 17 bases in between. The CDR3 protein is CASSANRQLGETQYF. The CDR3 DNA reads TGTGCCAGCAGCGCCAACCGCCAGCTAGGAGAGACCCAGTACTTC.

This clone was observed a few times. This chain connects TRBV15 to TRBJ2-3; a possible D gene is TRBD2 (5 bases). The germline CDR1 and CDR2 sequences are LNHNV and YYDKDF (reference sequence). CDR3 length: 17 amino acids. Trimming cost V 0 bases and J 0 bases, with 13 bases left between them. The CDR3 DNA follows: TGTGCCACCAGCAGAGAAGAGGGAAGAACTAGCACAGATACGCAGTATTTT. Protein sequence: CATSREEGRTSTDTQYF.

This chain uses TRBV30 with TRBJ2-5; either TRBD1 or TRBD2 may supply D (5 bases each). With 4 bases removed from V and 4 bases from J, the gap between germline ends came to 16 bases. CDR3 size: 14 residues. Germline lookup yields CDR1 GTSNPN and CDR2 SVGIG (reference sequence). The CDR3 coding sequence is TGTGCCTGGAAATTTCGAACTAGGGGAGAGACCCAGTACTTC. Its translation: CAWKFRTRGETQYF. The full variable domain, with the rest looked up from reference TRBV30 and TRBJ2-5, is SQTIHQWPATLVQPVGSPLSLECTVEGTSNPNLYWYRQAAGRGLQLLFYSVGIGQISSEVPQNLSASRPQDRQFILSSKKLLLSDSGFYLCAWKFRTRGETQYFGPGTRLLVL.

The rearrangement uses TRBV27 and TRBJ2-1; 8 positions agree with TRBD1. V lost 6 bases and J lost 1; bases outside the gene matches: 8. Germline V gene lookup returns CDR1 MNHEY and CDR2 SMNVEV (reference sequence). This CDR3 region has 16 residues. CDR3 nucleotide sequence: TGTGCCAGCAGGTGGACAGGGTTTAGTTCCTACAATGAGCAGTTCTTC. It codes for CASRWTGFSSYNEQFF.

V gene TRBV7-2 combines with J gene TRBJ2-5; TRBD2 matches 13 bases. CDR1 is SGHTA and CDR2 is FQGNSA in the germline V gene. CDR3 size: 17 residues. After removal of 5 bases from V and 4 bases from J, the junction contained 10 bases not matched to a gene. The CDR3 DNA is TGTGCCAGCAGCGTTCGTGGACTAGCGGGGGACCGAGAGACCCAGTACTTC. Its protein product is CASSVRGLAGDRETQYF.

This clone appeared a few times. The chain carries TRBV4-1 and TRBJ2-7; no reliable D call. CDR1 and CDR2 from the germline V gene are MGHRA and YSYEKL. This CDR3 contains 15 residues. V lost 3 bases, J lost 2 bases, and 14 bases lay in between. The DNA of the CDR3 is TGCGCCAGCAGCCACGGGCCCCAGAACACCTACGAGCAGTACTTC. It codes for CASSHGPQNTYEQYF.

Notes on this clone: Other DNA variants within this sample encode the same CDR3. V gene TRBV30 combines with J gene TRBJ1-1; D uncertain. The CDR3 covers 12 residues. Germline CDR1 and CDR2: GTSNPN and SVGIG (reference sequence). The germline V and J ends were trimmed by 2 bases and 0 bases, with 4 bases remaining between them. The CDR3 nucleotides read TGTGCCTGGAGTTTACTGAACACTGAAGCTTTCTTT. This encodes CAWSLLNTEAFF. The entire variable domain, with the rest obtained from reference TRBV30 and TRBJ1-1, is as follows: SQTIHQWPATLVQPVGSPLSLECTVEGTSNPNLYWYRQAAGRGLQLLFYSVGIGQISSEVPQNLSASRPQDRQFILSSKKLLLSDSGFYLCAWSLLNTEAFFGQGTRLTVV.

The chain joins TRBV25-1 to TRBJ2-1; 8 bases line up with TRBD2. With 4 bases clipped from V and 9 bases from J, the junction kept 5 bases outside the gene matches. CDR3 size: 13 residues. Germline CDR1 MGHDK, CDR2 SYGVNS. The CDR3 here is CASSGTSLGEQFF. For the CDR3, the DNA is TGTGCCAGCAGTGGGACTAGCCTTGGTGAGCAGTTCTTC.

The chain couples TRBV7-9 to TRBJ1-1; D remains unclear. The CDR3 covers 11 residues. Trimming stripped 5 bases from V and 6 bases from J, with 7 bases between. Germline V lookup: CDR1 SEHNR, CDR2 FQNEAQ (reference sequence). The CDR3 coding sequence is TGTGCCAGCAGCCTATCCCCTGAAGCTTTCTTT. This gives the protein CASSLSPEAFF.

This chain joins TRBV18 and TRBJ2-3; D unresolved. The CDR3 consists of 13 residues. CDR1 is KGHSH and CDR2 is LQKENI in the germline V gene. V lost 3 bases to trimming and J lost 3 bases, with 7 bases between them. This chain's CDR3 is CASSPGRTDTQYF. The CDR3 coding sequence is TGTGCCAGCTCACCCGGTAGGACAGATACGCAGTATTTT.

The chain employs TRBV6-5 and TRBJ1-1, with 7 bases that match TRBD1. With 7 bases clipped from V and 4 bases from J, the junction kept 6 bases outside the gene matches. Germline V gene data show CDR1 as MNHEY and CDR2 as SVGAGI. The CDR3 sequence is 13 residues long. CDR3 nucleotides: TGTGCCAGCACCAGACAGGGTCCCACTGAAGCTTTCTTT. Protein product: CASTRQGPTEAFF.

The V call is TRBV7-9, the J call TRBJ1-1; D is perhaps TRBD1 (5 bases). Germline V gives CDR1 SEHNR, CDR2 FQNEAQ (reference sequence). V was shortened by 3 bases and J by 5 bases, with 13 bases between the two germline ends. The CDR3 contains 14 residues. The CDR3 spells CASSFQGGGTEAFF. The CDR3 region has the DNA TGTGCCAGCAGCTTTCAGGGTGGGGGGACTGAAGCTTTCTTT.

The sample holds a few counts of this clone. The rearrangement joins TRBV29-1 to TRBJ2-7; possible D gene TRBD1, 6 bases. The CDR3 is 15 amino acids. With 1 base removed from V and 3 bases from J, the gap between germline ends came to 16 bases. Per germline, CDR1 SQVTM and CDR2 ANQGSEA. For the CDR3, the DNA is TGCAGCGTTGAAGGGGACAAGGGTTCCGGCTACGAGCAGTACTTC. Its protein is CSVEGDKGSGYEQYF.

The V gene is TRBV7-2, the J gene TRBJ1-1; D gene unclear. V lost 1 base, J lost 0 bases, and 3 bases lay in between. CDR1 and CDR2 (germline): SGHTA, FQGNSA. CDR3 length equals 13 residues. CDR3 DNA: TGTGCCAGCAGCTTAGAAGTGAACACTGAAGCTTTCTTT. This codes for CASSLEVNTEAFF.

V gene TRBV4-3 combines with J gene TRBJ1-2; D may be TRBD1 (5 bases). The length of the CDR3 is 19 residues. Germline CDR1 is LGHNA and CDR2 is YSLEER. Trimming removed 0 bases from V and 3 bases from J, with 23 bases in between. This CDR3 is CASSQEWGSDKFLYYGYTF. In DNA form, the CDR3 reads TGCGCCAGCAGCCAAGAGTGGGGGTCCGACAAATTTCTTTACTATGGCTACACCTTC.

The chain employs TRBV27 and TRBJ1-5; the D gene is possibly TRBD1 (5 bases). The CDR3 is made up of 13 amino acids. The germline gives CDR1 MNHEY, CDR2 SMNVEV (reference sequence). V gave up 5 bases and J gave up 7 bases, with 12 bases separating them. CDR3 DNA sequence: TGTGCCAGCAGTGATCGGGGGTCGCAGCCCCAGCATTTT. This sequence encodes CASSDRGSQPQHF.

The V and J genes are TRBV11-2 and TRBJ2-1, with D unresolved. The length of the CDR3 is 15 residues. The ends were cut back, 7 bases at V and 2 bases at J, with 15 bases in the middle. Germline values: CDR1 SGHAT, CDR2 FQNNGV. DNA for the CDR3: TGTGCCAGCATTAAAGATAGGCACCCCTACAATGAGCAGTTCTTC. Protein: CASIKDRHPYNEQFF.

This chain uses TRBV4-3 with TRBJ1-2; D might be TRBD1 (5 bases). Germline V gene data show CDR1 as LGHNA and CDR2 as YSLEER. The germline V and J ends were trimmed by 3 bases and 4 bases, with 15 bases remaining between them. CDR3 length: 15 residues. In DNA form, the CDR3 reads TGCGCCAGCAGCCAGTCCCTAGGGGTAGGCTATGGCTACACCTTC. Residues: CASSQSLGVGYGYTF.

This sequence joins TRBV2 and TRBJ2-1, with 10 bases matching TRBD2. This CDR3 comprises 18 residues. V shed 2 bases, J shed 1 base, and the junction held 8 bases outside the gene matches. Germline V CDR1 and CDR2: SNHLY, FYNNEI. CDR3 coding DNA: TGTGCCAGCAGTGAACCCCTGCTAGCGGGGGTGTCCTACAATGAGCAGTTCTTC. The encoded protein is CASSEPLLAGVSYNEQFF.